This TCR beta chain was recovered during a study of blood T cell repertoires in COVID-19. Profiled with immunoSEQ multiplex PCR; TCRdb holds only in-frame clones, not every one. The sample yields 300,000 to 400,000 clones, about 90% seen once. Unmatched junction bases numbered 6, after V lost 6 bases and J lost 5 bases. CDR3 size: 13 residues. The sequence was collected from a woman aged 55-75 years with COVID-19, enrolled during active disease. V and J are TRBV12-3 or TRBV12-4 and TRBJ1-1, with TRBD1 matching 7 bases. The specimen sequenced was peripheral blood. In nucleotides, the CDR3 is TGTGCCAGCAGGTCGACAGGGTTTACTGAAGCTTTCTTT. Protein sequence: CASRSTGFTEAFF.